This T cell receptor (beta chain) was profiled in a study of OX40 agonist ivuxolimab in advanced cancers. The overall study: Past anti-PD-1, anti-PD-L1 or anti-CTLA-4 therapy was accepted, and 40% to 45% had received some. Points from the study as a whole: Expanded clones were, on average, more numerous among CD8+ T cells than CD4+.

Worth noting for this clone: What it binds is unknown.

V lost 0 bases and J lost 10, with 14 bases in between. The CDR3 totals 14 residues. Germline CDR1 and CDR2: SGHRS and YFSETQ. Data came from immunoSEQ multiplex PCR; TCRdb stores just in-frame clones and leaves some out. This sample has almost 85,000 clones, with around 84% found just once. This clonotype was obtained from an adult with an advanced solid tumor such as melanoma, head and neck, liver or kidney cancer. The chain joins TRBV5-1 to TRBJ2-4; D is perhaps TRBD1 (6 bases). Sequencing used CD4+ or CD8+ T cells sorted from blood, obtained in a trial of the OX40 agonist ivuxolimab. Written as DNA, the CDR3 is TGCGCCAGCAGCTTGGGAGGGGGTCCTCCTATTCAGTACTTC. The encoded protein is CASSLGGGPPIQYF.